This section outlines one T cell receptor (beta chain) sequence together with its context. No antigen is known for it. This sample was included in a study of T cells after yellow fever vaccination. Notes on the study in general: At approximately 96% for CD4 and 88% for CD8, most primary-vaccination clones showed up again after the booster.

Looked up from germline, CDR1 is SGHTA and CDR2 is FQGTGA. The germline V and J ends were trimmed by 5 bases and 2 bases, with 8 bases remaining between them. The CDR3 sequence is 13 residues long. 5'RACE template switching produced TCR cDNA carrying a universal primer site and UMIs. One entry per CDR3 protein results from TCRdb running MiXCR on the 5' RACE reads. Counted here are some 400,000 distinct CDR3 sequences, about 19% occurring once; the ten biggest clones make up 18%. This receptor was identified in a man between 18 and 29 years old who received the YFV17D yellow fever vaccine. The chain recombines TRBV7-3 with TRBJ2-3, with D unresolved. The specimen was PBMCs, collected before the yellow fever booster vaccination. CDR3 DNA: TGTGCCAGCAGCAGAAGAGACACAGATACGCAGTATTTT. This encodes CASSRRDTDTQYF.